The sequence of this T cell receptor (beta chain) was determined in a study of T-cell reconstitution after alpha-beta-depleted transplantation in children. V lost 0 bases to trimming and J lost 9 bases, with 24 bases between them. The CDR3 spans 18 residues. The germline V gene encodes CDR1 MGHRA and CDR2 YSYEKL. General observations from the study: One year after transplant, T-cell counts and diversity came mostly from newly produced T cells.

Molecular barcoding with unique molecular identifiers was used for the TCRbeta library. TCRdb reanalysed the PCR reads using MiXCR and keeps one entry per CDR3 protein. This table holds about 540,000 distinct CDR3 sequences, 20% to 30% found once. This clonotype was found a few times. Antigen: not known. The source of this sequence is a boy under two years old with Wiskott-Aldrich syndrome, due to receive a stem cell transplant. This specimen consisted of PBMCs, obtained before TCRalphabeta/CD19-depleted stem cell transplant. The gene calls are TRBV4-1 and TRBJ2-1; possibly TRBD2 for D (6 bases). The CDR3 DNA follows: TGCGCCAGCAGCCAAGATCCCATGATCGGACTATTGACGGTTGAGCAGTTCTTC. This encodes CASSQDPMIGLLTVEQFF.